This TCR beta chain was found in a study of T cell responses to AZD1222 COVID-19 vaccine. Whole-study findings and limits: AZD1222 recipients seropositive at baseline numbered only six or seven. The study found Spike-specific TCR breadth and depth rose after two AZD1222 doses. Donors were chiefly white British, with a greater number of females, and clonal diversity was perhaps underestimated.

Analysis merged second doses at about 4 or about 12 weeks. Trimming removed 6 bases from V and 8 bases from J, with 19 bases in between. Germline V lookup: CDR1 MNHEY, CDR2 SVGAGI. The CDR3 runs to 14 residues. This clone has a single count. Its antigen is not known. TCRdb's copy holds only in-frame clones and misses some; the assay was immunoSEQ multiplex PCR. The table shows about 140,000 clones, with roughly nine tenths occurring only once. The V and J genes are TRBV6-5 and TRBJ1-2, with a tentative D call TRBD1 (5 bases). The clonotype originates from an adult who received the AZD1222 COVID-19 vaccine. Here the sequenced sample was peripheral blood, taken 28 days after the second AZD1222 dose. CDR3 residues: CASRDNSGARGYTF. The CDR3 DNA reads as TGTGCCAGCAGAGATAACTCCGGGGCTAGAGGCTACACCTTC.